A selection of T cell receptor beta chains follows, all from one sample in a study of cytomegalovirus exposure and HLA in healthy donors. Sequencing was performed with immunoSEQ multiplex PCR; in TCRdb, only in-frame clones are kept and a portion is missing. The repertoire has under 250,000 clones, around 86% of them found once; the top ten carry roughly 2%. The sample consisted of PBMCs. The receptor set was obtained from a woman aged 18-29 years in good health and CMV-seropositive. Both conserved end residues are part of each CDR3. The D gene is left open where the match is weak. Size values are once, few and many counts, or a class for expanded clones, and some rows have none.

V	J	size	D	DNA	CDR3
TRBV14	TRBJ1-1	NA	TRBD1	TGTGCCAGCAGCCTCGAAGGGGGCCGGTTTGAAGCTTTCTTT	CASSLEGGRFEAFF
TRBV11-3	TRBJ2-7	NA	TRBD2	TGTGCCAGCAGTCGAAGAGGGAGTAGCGGGAGCACCTACGAGCAGTACTTC	CASSRRGSSGSTYEQYF
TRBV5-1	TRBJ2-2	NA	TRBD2	TGCGCCAGCAGCATGGTAGCGGGAGCCACCGGGGAGCTGTTTTTT	CASSMVAGATGELFF
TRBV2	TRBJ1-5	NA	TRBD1	TGTGCCAGCAGCGGACAGGGAGACAATCAGCCCCAGCATTTT	CASSGQGDNQPQHF
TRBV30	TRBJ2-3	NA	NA	TGTGCCTGGAGGGGGGCTTTCCGCACAGATACGCAGTATTTT	CAWRGAFRTDTQYF
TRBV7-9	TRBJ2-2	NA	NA	TGTGCCAGCAGCTTAGGGGGCGCGGACACCGGGGAGCTGTTTTTT	CASSLGGADTGELFF
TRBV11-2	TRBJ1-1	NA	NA	TGTGCCAGCAGCTCCGGACTCACTGAAGCTTTCTTT	CASSSGLTEAFF
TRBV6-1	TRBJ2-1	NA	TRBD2	TGTGCCAGCAGGCGGAGCGGGAGTGCCCAGCCTGAGCAGTTCTTC	CASRRSGSAQPEQFF
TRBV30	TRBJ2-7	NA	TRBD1	TGTGCCTGGAGTAGGGACAGGGTAATCTACGAGCAGTACTTC	CAWSRDRVIYEQYF
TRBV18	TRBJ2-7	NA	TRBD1	TGTGCCAGCTCTTACCGGGACAGGGGGGATCACGAGCAGTACTTC	CASSYRDRGDHEQYF
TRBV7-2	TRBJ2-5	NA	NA	TGTGCCAGCAGCTTTGCGATCGAAGAGACCCAGTACTTC	CASSFAIEETQYF
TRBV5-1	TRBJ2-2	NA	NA	TGCGCCAGCAGCCCCCAGGGAAGTGGAACCGGGGAGCTGTTTTTT	CASSPQGSGTGELFF
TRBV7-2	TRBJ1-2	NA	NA	TGTGCCAGCAGCTTCCGGGACACAGGTGCTCGGTCTGGCTACACCTTC	CASSFRDTGARSGYTF
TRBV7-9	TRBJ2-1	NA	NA	TGTGCCAGCAGTAAGAGGGGGAAAGTCTACAATGAGCAGTTCTTC	CASSKRGKVYNEQFF
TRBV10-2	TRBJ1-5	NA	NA	TGCGCCAGCAGTGAGTATCAGCGTCAGCCCCAGCATTTT	CASSEYQRQPQHF
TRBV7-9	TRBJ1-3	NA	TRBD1	TGTGCCGGACAGGGCCCTGGAAACACCATATATTTT	CAGQGPGNTIYF
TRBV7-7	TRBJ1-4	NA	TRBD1	TGTGCTAGCAGCTTATCGGGACAGGGTGGGGAAAAACTGTTTTTT	CASSLSGQGGEKLFF
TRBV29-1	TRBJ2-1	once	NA	TGCACCCTGTCCGGCCCCAAGGGGCTAAGGGAATCCTACAATGAGCAGTTCTTC	CTLSGPKGLRESYNEQFF
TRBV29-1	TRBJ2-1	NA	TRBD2	TGCAGCGTGTACCCGGGACTAGCGCGAGATGAGCAGTTCTTC	CSVYPGLARDEQFF
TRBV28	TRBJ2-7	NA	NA	TGTGCCAGCATTGGGCAGCCCTACGAGCAGTACTTC	CASIGQPYEQYF
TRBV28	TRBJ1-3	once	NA	TGTGCCAGCAGTTTATTACCAGGACAGAGCTATGGAAACACCATATATTTT	CASSLLPGQSYGNTIYF
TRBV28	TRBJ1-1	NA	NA	TGTGCCAGCACCTTCGGGGGAACGGTCGGCACTGAAGCTTTCTTT	CASTFGGTVGTEAFF
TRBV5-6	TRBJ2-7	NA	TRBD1	TGTGCCAGCAGCTATACACAGGGGTTAAGCTCCTACGAGCAGTACTTC	CASSYTQGLSSYEQYF
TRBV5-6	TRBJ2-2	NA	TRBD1	TGTGCCAGCAGCTTGGGAAGGGGGCCTGACGGGGAGCTGTTTTTT	CASSLGRGPDGELFF
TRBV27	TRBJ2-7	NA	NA	TGTGCCAGCAGTTTATTGGGTCATGGGGGGGCCCTCTACGAGCAGTACTTC	CASSLLGHGGALYEQYF
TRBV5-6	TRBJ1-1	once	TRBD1	TGTGCCAGCAGCTTGGGGGACGGACAGGCCACCTATAACACTGAAGCTTTCTTT	CASSLGDGQATYNTEAFF
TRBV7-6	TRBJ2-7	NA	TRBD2	TGTGCCAGCAGCTTACTCCCTAGCGGTACGCACGAGCAGTACTTC	CASSLLPSGTHEQYF
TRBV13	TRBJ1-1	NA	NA	TGTGCCAGCAGCTTATTAATGACACAGAACACTGAAGCTTTCTTT	CASSLLMTQNTEAFF
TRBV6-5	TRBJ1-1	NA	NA	TGTGCCAGCAGTCGAACCGGGACTGAAGCTTTCTTT	CASSRTGTEAFF
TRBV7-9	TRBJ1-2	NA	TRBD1	TGTGCCAGCAGCTTATCCGGGACAGACTATGGCTACACCTTC	CASSLSGTDYGYTF
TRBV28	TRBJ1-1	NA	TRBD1	TGTGCCAGCAGATCCTACAGGGGGGGGAACACTGAAGCTTTCTTT	CASRSYRGGNTEAFF
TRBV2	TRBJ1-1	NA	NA	TGTGCCAGCAACCGACAGACGTTGAACACTGAAGCTTTCTTT	CASNRQTLNTEAFF
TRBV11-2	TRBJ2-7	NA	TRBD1	TGTGCCAGCAGCCCCCGGGACAGGGTCTCCGAGCAGTACTTC	CASSPRDRVSEQYF
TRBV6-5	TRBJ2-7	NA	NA	TGTGCCAGCAGTTACGGGACACCCGGATCCTACGAGCAGTACTTC	CASSYGTPGSYEQYF
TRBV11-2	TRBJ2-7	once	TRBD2	TGTGCCAGCAGCTTAGATACCGGCGGGAGTGGCTACGAGCAGTACTTC	CASSLDTGGSGYEQYF
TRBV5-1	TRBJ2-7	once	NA	TGCGCCAGCAGAATGTATGTCACAGGGGGGGCCTACGAGCAGTACTTC	CASRMYVTGGAYEQYF
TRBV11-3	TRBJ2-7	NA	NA	TGTGCCCATGGTCGGGGACTGACGTACGAGCAGTACTTC	CAHGRGLTYEQYF
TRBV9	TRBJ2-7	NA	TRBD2	TGTGCCAGCAGCGTTGAGGCGGGAGGGACCTACTACGAGCAGTACTTC	CASSVEAGGTYYEQYF
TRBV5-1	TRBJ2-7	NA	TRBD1	TGCGCCAGCAACCAAGGGACAGGGGGCGCAGAATCCTACGAGCAGTACTTC	CASNQGTGGAESYEQYF
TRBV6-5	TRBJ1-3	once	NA	TGTGCCAGCAGTTACTCTGGGGGGAACACCATATATTTT	CASSYSGGNTIYF
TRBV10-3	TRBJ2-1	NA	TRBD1	TGTGCCATCAGTAAATTCCGGGACAGGGAGCAGTTCTTC	CAISKFRDREQFF
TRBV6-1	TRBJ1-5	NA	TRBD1	TGTGCCAGCAGTGAGGGACAGGGCAATCAGCCCCAGCATTTT	CASSEGQGNQPQHF
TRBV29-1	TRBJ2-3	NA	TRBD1	TGCAGCGTCGCTTCTCCGGGACAGGGGTTAGATACGCAGTATTTT	CSVASPGQGLDTQYF
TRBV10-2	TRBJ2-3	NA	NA	TGCGCCAGCAGTGAGTGGGGACTCAACACAGATACGCAGTATTTT	CASSEWGLNTDTQYF
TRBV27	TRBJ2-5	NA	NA	TGTGCCAGCAGTTTATCCAGATCGGAGACCCAGTACTTC	CASSLSRSETQYF
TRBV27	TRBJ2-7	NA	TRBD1	TGTGCCAGCAGGGGACAGGGCCGGAGCTCCTACGAGCAGTACTTC	CASRGQGRSSYEQYF